This T cell receptor (beta chain) was identified in a study of shared clonotypes between healthy human individuals. Every donor, a Caucasian adult, lived in Nashville, Tennessee. Profiling relied on immunoSEQ multiplex PCR, and the TCRdb table lists in-frame clones only, not all of them. The sample has about 2.3 million clones, approximately 95% seen once. CDR3 length: 15 residues. With 1 base clipped from V and 2 bases from J, the junction kept 5 bases outside the gene matches. Germline CDR1 is MNHEY and CDR2 is SMNVEV (reference sequence). The source of this sequence is a man younger than 35 in good health. Some clones in this sample may be carry-over from other donors' samples. J is TRBJ2-7 and V is TRBV27, with 7 nucleotides matching TRBD1. The sequenced material came from naive CD4+ T cells from PBMCs. Subset noted: CD45RA+ positively selected. The CDR3: CASSLWQDRTYEQYF. CDR3 coding DNA: TGTGCCAGCAGTTTATGGCAGGACAGGACCTACGAGCAGTACTTC.